This TCR beta chain was recovered during a study of human T cells and chemical hapten exposure. Study as a whole: Donors were sensitized with 2% DPC on the upper inner arm. Weekly scalp doses of diphenylcyclopropenone were given to patients during the roughly 25-week study.

Individual cDNA molecules each carried unique molecular identifiers attached by the library. TCRdb used MiXCR to reprocess the RACE reads, holding one entry per CDR3 protein. There are roughly 74,000 distinct CDR3 sequences in the sample; around a third occur only once, and nearly 9% lies in the top ten. This sample's time point: patch test 1, 2 weeks after DPC sensitization. Treatment given: therapeutic diphenylcyclopropenone sensitization with weekly scalp DPC. Sample: whole blood, taken in connection with sensitization to the hapten diphenylcyclopropenone (DPC). The receptor's source is a man aged 40-49 years with alopecia areata. Some clones in this sample may be carry-over from other donors' samples.

This chain's CDR3 is CAWSLTGTGAKNIQYF. CDR3 in DNA: TGTGCCTGGAGTCTCACCGGGACCGGAGCCAAAAACATTCAGTACTTC. This sequence joins TRBV30 and TRBJ2-4; possibly TRBD1 or TRBD2 for D (5 bases each). Germline V gene data show CDR1 as GTSNPN and CDR2 as SVGIG (reference sequence). The CDR3 loop spans 16 amino acids. Between the trimmed V and J ends, which lost 2 bases and 0 bases, there was a span of 14 bases.